This T cell receptor beta chain is drawn from a study of cytomegalovirus exposure and HLA in healthy donors. Study results and limitations: A later analysis appeared to link common viral pathogens to several of the most significant clusters. At a 0.05 false discovery rate, a later analysis found approximately 17,000 TCR beta sequences to be associated with HLA alleles. Many donors carried some public TCRs, although rarity characterized most TCR sequences. As a later analysis revealed, the rate of TCR association differed by HLA locus, with DRB1 most and HLA-C fewest.

Vbeta (60) and Jbeta (13) primers were used in the PCR. Data came from immunoSEQ multiplex PCR; TCRdb stores just in-frame clones and leaves some out. The data show about 300,000 clones, 80% to 90% seen once. Concerning this clone: The antigen is not known.

The CDR3 contains 14 residues. Between the trimmed V and J ends, which lost 2 bases and 4 bases, there was a span of 9 bases. Germline V gene data show CDR1 as SNHLY and CDR2 as FYNNEI. This receptor was identified in a man in his forties or fifties in good health and CMV-seropositive. This chain joins TRBV2 and TRBJ1-5; D remains ambiguous. Sequenced input: PBMCs. The CDR3 DNA follows: TGTGCCAGCAGTGAAATCAACCGGAATCAGCCCCAGCATTTT. Its protein is CASSEINRNQPQHF.